These T cell receptor beta chains were read from a single sample in a study of beta chain features in type 1 diabetes. Clones were sequenced by immunoSEQ multiplex PCR, and TCRdb holds only the in-frame ones, with some missing. The sample carries 600,000 to 700,000 clones, roughly 12% recorded once. Sequencing input: naive CD4+ T cells from blood. Receptors were obtained from a man between 18 and 35 years old with type 1 diabetes. Both conserved end residues are part of each CDR3. D genes are given only for firm matches. The listing skips clone size in some rows; elsewhere it reads once, few, many or a size class.

clone_size j_call v_call d_call cdr3_nt cdr3_aa
few TRBJ2-6 TRBV4-2 . TGTGCCAGCAGCCCCAGGGGGGCTGGTGGGGCCAACGTCCTGACTTTC CASSPRGAGGANVLTF
few TRBJ1-1 TRBV5-4 . TGTGCCAGCAGTAGGGGAACTGAAGCTTTCTTT CASSRGTEAFF
. TRBJ2-1 TRBV28 . TGTGCCAGCAGTGCCATGTACGAGCAGTTCTTC CASSAMYEQFF
. TRBJ2-3 TRBV18 . TGTGCCAGCTCACGGGGGACGGTAAGCACAGATACGCAGTATTTT CASSRGTVSTDTQYF
few TRBJ2-5 TRBV10-3 . TGTGCCATCAGTGAGCGGACCACGCAAGAGACCCAGTACTTC CAISERTTQETQYF
. TRBJ1-2 TRBV5-1 . TGCGCCAGCAGCTTGGACCCGGACCAAAACTATGGCTACACCTTC CASSLDPDQNYGYTF
few TRBJ2-3 TRBV5-1 TRBD2 TGCGCCAGCAGCTTCAGGAGCGGGGGGCTAGATACGCAGTATTTT CASSFRSGGLDTQYF
. TRBJ2-1 TRBV29-1 . TGCAGCGTTTCCCGGACAGCGGGCGATGAGCAGTTCTTC CSVSRTAGDEQFF
. TRBJ2-7 TRBV4-1 TRBD1 TGCGCCAGCAGCCAGGGACAGGGCCCTTCCTACGAGCAGTACTTC CASSQGQGPSYEQYF
few TRBJ1-6 TRBV14 . TGTGCCAGCAGCCGCGGAGGAGCCTCACCCCTCCACTTT CASSRGGASPLHF